This is a list of T cell receptor beta chains from one sample in a study of PD-1 blockade in classical Hodgkin lymphoma. This table comes from immunoSEQ multiplex PCR, and its TCRdb copy is limited to in-frame clones, with some not included. The sample records more than 140,000 clones, nearly 80% being singletons. Specimen: peripheral blood mononuclear cells (PBMCs), collected before the second cycle of nivolumab. All receptors derive from a human donor with classical Hodgkin lymphoma. CDR3s include the opening cysteine and the closing phenylalanine or tryptophan. The D gene is left open where the match is weak. Expanded clones are given a class, and other clones once, few, many or no size at all.

d_gene,abundance,v_gene,j_gene,CDR3nt,CDR3aa
TRBD1,-,TRBV7-9,TRBJ2-7,TGTGCCAGCAGCCATACAGGGGATTCCCACGAGCAGTACTTC,CASSHTGDSHEQYF
TRBD1,-,TRBV4-1,TRBJ2-6,TGCGCCAGCAGCCAAGAAGGGCCGGGACAGGGGGCCTTTGGGGCCAACGTCCTGACTTTC,CASSQEGPGQGAFGANVLTF
TRBD1,once,TRBV2,TRBJ1-6,TGTGCCAGCAACTACAGGGGACTGAATTCACCCCTCCACTTT,CASNYRGLNSPLHF
-,-,TRBV9,TRBJ2-2,TGTGCCAGCAGCGTAAGGCAGGGCCCCTTTGGGAACACCGGGGAGCTGTTTTTT,CASSVRQGPFGNTGELFF
-,-,TRBV7-8,TRBJ1-1,TGTGCCAGCAGCGCCGACACGAACACTGAAGCTTTCTTT,CASSADTNTEAFF
TRBD1,-,TRBV11-2,TRBJ1-2,TGTGCCAGCAGCCCAGACAGGGTTGGTGGCTACACCTTC,CASSPDRVGGYTF
-,-,TRBV18,TRBJ1-1,TGTGCCAGCTCACCGAGACAGGACATGAACACTGAAGCTTTCTTT,CASSPRQDMNTEAFF
TRBD1,-,TRBV18,TRBJ1-5,TGTGCCAGCTCACCGGGACAGGGGGGTCAGCCCCAGCATTTT,CASSPGQGGQPQHF
-,-,TRBV6-1,TRBJ1-2,TGTGCCAGCAGTGCCTATACAGGGTTGGAGAACTATGGCTACACCTTC,CASSAYTGLENYGYTF
-,-,TRBV28,TRBJ2-2,TGTGCCAGCAGGGAGCGCACCGGGGAGCTGTTTTTT,CASRERTGELFF
-,-,TRBV6-5,TRBJ2-3,TGTGCCAGCCGCCAAGCTCCCGATACGCAGTATTTT,CASRQAPDTQYF
-,-,TRBV25-1,TRBJ1-6,TGTGCCAGCAGCCCCGGGGGGACCTATAATTCACCCCTCCACTTT,CASSPGGTYNSPLHF
TRBD2,-,TRBV11-2,TRBJ2-7,TGTGCCAGCAGCTCAAGACTAGCAGGGAAGTTCGACGAGCAGTACTTC,CASSSRLAGKFDEQYF
-,once,TRBV15,TRBJ2-2,TGTGCCACCAGCAGGACTCGTGCCGGGGAGCTGTTTTTT,CATSRTRAGELFF
-,-,TRBV10-3,TRBJ2-7,TGTGCCATCAGTGATCTTGTTCCCGGGTCCTACGAGCAGTACTTC,CAISDLVPGSYEQYF
-,once,TRBV9,TRBJ2-5,TGTGCCAGCAGCGTAGTGGCCAGGGCAGGCGAGACCCAGTACTTC,CASSVVARAGETQYF
-,-,TRBV6-5,TRBJ2-1,TGTGCCAGCAGTTTGAACTTCAGGGCCTACAATGAGCAGTTCTTC,CASSLNFRAYNEQFF
TRBD2,-,TRBV9,TRBJ2-7,TGTGCCAGCAGCGCAGGACTAGCGGGTTCCTACGAGCAGTACTTC,CASSAGLAGSYEQYF
TRBD1,-,TRBV6-5,TRBJ2-7,TGTGCCAGCACCAACAGGGGGACAGGGTTGAACGAGCAGTACTTC,CASTNRGTGLNEQYF